Listed below are T cell receptor beta chains from one sample, sequenced in a study of response to subunit inactivated influenza vaccine. MiXCR was run by TCRdb on the RT-PCR reads, yielding one entry per CDR3 protein. The data hold about 830,000 distinct CDR3 sequences, with around 20% observed a single time. The source was PBMCs from blood, collected about 5 days after vaccination. The receptors shown here come from a middle-aged man who received an inactivated influenza vaccine. Both conserved end residues are part of each CDR3. D genes are given only for firm matches. Size is stated for part of the rows, as once, few or many counts, or as a class when the clone is expanded.

J	V	D	size	CDR3	DNA
TRBJ2-2	TRBV6-1	.	few	CASSLRASVGELFF	TGTGCCAGCAGTCTCCGGGCTAGCGTCGGGGAGCTGTTTTTT
TRBJ2-2	TRBV7-9	.	many	CASSQYRDTGELFF	TGTGCCAGCAGCCAATACAGGGACACCGGGGAGCTGTTTTTT
TRBJ2-3	TRBV7-6	TRBD2	few	CASSFLQGLAGTDTQYF	TGTGCCAGCAGCTTCCTCCAGGGACTAGCGGGAACAGATACGCAGTATTTT
TRBJ2-3	TRBV7-8	.	.	CASSLGEVGTQYF	TGTGCCAGCAGCTTAGGAGAGGTCGGGACGCAGTATTTT
TRBJ1-1	TRBV29-1	.	.	CSVEGSAEAFF	TGCAGCGTTGAAGGTTCCGCTGAAGCTTTCTTT
TRBJ2-5	TRBV4-3	.	.	CASSQEAGPQETQYF	TGCGCCAGCAGCCAAGAGGCAGGGCCACAAGAGACCCAGTACTTC
TRBJ2-7	TRBV4-3	.	few	CASSQVPGYEQYF	TGCGCCAGCAGCCAAGTCCCCGGCTACGAGCAGTACTTC
TRBJ1-5	TRBV7-6	.	once	CASSSRTGPDEPQHF	TGTGCCAGCAGCTCAAGGACCGGGCCCGATGAGCCCCAGCATTTT
TRBJ2-4	TRBV20-1	.	.	CSAKGGASKNIQYF	TGCAGTGCTAAGGGGGGGGCCTCCAAAAACATTCAGTACTTC
TRBJ2-3	TRBV12-3/TRBV12-4	.	many	CASSTPRIGGTDTQYF	TGTGCCAGCAGCACCCCCCGTATAGGTGGCACAGATACGCAGTATTTT
TRBJ2-7	TRBV15	.	once	CATSRNSGYEQYF	TGTGCCACCAGCAGAAATTCAGGGTACGAGCAGTACTTC
TRBJ1-2	TRBV30	TRBD1	.	CAWSPTGPFYGYTF	TGTGCCTGGAGTCCGACAGGGCCTTTCTATGGCTACACCTTC
TRBJ1-1	TRBV12-3/TRBV12-4	.	many	CASSSQGRNTEAFF	TGTGCCAGCAGTTCACAGGGTCGGAACACTGAAGCTTTCTTT
TRBJ2-2	TRBV29-1	.	.	CSVSTTTGGELFF	TGCAGCGTCAGCACCACAACGGGCGGGGAGCTGTTTTTT
TRBJ2-3	TRBV30	.	few	CAWSVFGATDTQYF	TGTGCCTGGAGTGTATTCGGAGCGACAGATACGCAGTATTTT
TRBJ2-7	TRBV7-9	TRBD2	many	CASRGGASGRLGSEQYF	TGTGCCAGCAGGGGGGGGGCTAGCGGGAGACTTGGCTCCGAGCAGTACTTC
TRBJ2-3	TRBV28	TRBD2	.	CASSDLSGRALDTQYF	TGTGCCAGCAGTGACCTTAGCGGGAGGGCCTTAGATACGCAGTATTTT
TRBJ1-4	TRBV25-1	.	.	CASSDSGNEKLFFF	.
TRBJ2-6	TRBV28	.	.	CASRGGGFRSNVLTF	TGTGCCAGCAGAGGGGGGGGTTTTAGGTCCAACGTCCTGACTTTC
TRBJ1-2	TRBV29-1	.	few	CSVVGDYGYTF	TGCAGCGTTGTTGGGGATTATGGCTACACCTTC
TRBJ1-6	TRBV10-3	.	few	CAISFGQLDSPLHF	TGTGCCATCAGTTTCGGACAGCTAGATTCACCCCTCCACTTT
TRBJ2-3	TRBV15	TRBD2	.	CATSRPSGAGWSSDTQYF	TGTGCCACCAGCAGACCTAGTGGAGCGGGATGGAGCTCAGATACGCAGTATTTT
TRBJ2-2	TRBV10-2	TRBD2	.	CASTLGRGKELFF	TGCGCCAGCACCCTAGGGAGGGGAAAGGAGCTGTTTTTT
TRBJ1-5	TRBV7-8	TRBD1	.	CASTRQGRNQPQHF	TGTGCCAGCACAAGACAGGGAAGAAATCAGCCCCAGCATTTT
TRBJ1-5	TRBV20-1	.	many	CSARLQGNQPQHF	TGCAGTGCTAGATTACAGGGAAATCAGCCCCAGCATTTT
TRBJ2-3	TRBV20-1	TRBD2	few	CSASSRTSGRDTQYF	TGCAGTGCTAGTTCCCGGACTAGCGGGAGAGATACGCAGTATTTT
TRBJ2-3	TRBV6-1	TRBD2	.	CASRPGLAVSTDTQYF	TGTGCCAGCAGACCGGGACTAGCGGTTAGCACAGATACGCAGTATTTT
TRBJ2-1	TRBV4-3	TRBD2	many	CASSHQWGGSSYNEQFF	TGCGCCAGCAGCCATCAGTGGGGCGGGAGCTCCTACAATGAGCAGTTCTTC
TRBJ1-4	TRBV29-1	TRBD1	few	CSVTPGTVGEKLFF	TGCAGCGTGACGCCGGGGACAGTAGGTGAAAAACTGTTTTTT
TRBJ2-7	TRBV6-2/TRBV6-3	TRBD1	few	CASSSRGTGAPYEQYF	TGTGCCAGCAGTTCCCGAGGGACAGGTGCCCCTTACGAGCAGTACTTC
TRBJ2-3	TRBV12-3/TRBV12-4	.	few	CASSLGPEADTQYF	TGTGCCAGCAGCCTAGGACCCGAGGCAGATACGCAGTATTTT
TRBJ2-5	TRBV5-1	.	.	CASSFLRYPEVGTQYF	TGCGCCAGCAGCTTTCTCCGTTACCCTGAAGTCGGGACCCAGTACTTC
TRBJ2-5	TRBV4-2	.	.	CASSQDEGEGAQYF	TGTGCCAGCAGCCAAGATGAGGGAGAAGGGGCCCAGTACTTC
TRBJ2-3	TRBV20-1	.	.	CSARGPRTDTQYF	TGCAGTGCCCGAGGCCCCCGCACAGATACGCAGTATTTT
TRBJ1-4	TRBV20-1	TRBD1	.	CSARPLTGGFEKLFF	TGCAGTGCTAGACCCCTCACAGGGGGCTTTGAAAAACTGTTTTTT
TRBJ2-3	TRBV7-2	.	few	CASSFFGATDTQYF	TGTGCCAGCAGCTTCTTCGGAGCCACAGATACGCAGTATTTT
TRBJ1-2	TRBV20-1	.	once	CSAPPRDYSNYGYTF	TGCAGTGCCCCACCAAGGGACTACTCTAACTATGGCTACACCTTC
TRBJ2-3	TRBV20-1	.	few	CSARLLTSTDTQYF	TGCAGTGCTAGACTCCTAACTAGCACAGATACGCAGTATTTT
TRBJ2-1	TRBV4-3	TRBD2	.	CASSQERSLAGRNEQFF	TGCGCCAGCAGCCAAGAGAGGAGCCTAGCGGGCCGCAATGAGCAGTTCTTC
TRBJ2-3	TRBV6-1	.	.	CASSEGNRVTDTQYF	TGTGCCAGCAGTGAAGGGAACAGGGTGACAGATACGCAGTATTTT
TRBJ2-7	TRBV27	TRBD2	.	CASSSRLAGGRLTYEQYF	TGTGCCAGCAGTTCAAGACTAGCGGGAGGCCGCCTAACCTACGAGCAGTACTTC
TRBJ1-1	TRBV7-2	.	.	CASSLGRGMEAFF	TGTGCCAGCAGCTTAGGGCGGGGTATGGAAGCTTTCTTT
TRBJ2-2	TRBV29-1	.	.	CSVEYRGSPGELFF	TGCAGCGTTGAGTACCGCGGGTCCCCCGGGGAGCTGTTTTTT